Below, 21 T cell receptor beta chains from the same sample are listed, as sequenced in a study of cytotoxic CD8 clonotypes in ibrutinib-treated CLL. Repertoires were generated with immunoSEQ multiplex PCR, while TCRdb's copy carries only in-frame clones and drops some. Counted here are about 330,000 clones, about 61% occurring once; the ten biggest clones make up roughly 6.3%. Source: PBMCs, taken after 36 months of ibrutinib treatment. Every receptor here comes from a human donor with chronic lymphocytic leukemia.

The chain is built from TRBV9 and TRBJ1-5; TRBD1 might be the D (5 bases). This CDR3 is built from 14 residues. Deletions cut 0 bases from V and 6 bases from J, with 10 bases between. Germline CDR1 is SGDLS and CDR2 is YYNGEE. The CDR3 nucleotides are TGTGCCAGCAGCGTAGGAAGGGGTGGTCAGCCCCAGCATTTT. Translating gives CASSVGRGGQPQHF.

This chain uses TRBV11-2 with TRBJ2-7; no clear D. The ends were cut back, 4 bases at V and 7 bases at J, with 11 bases in the middle. Germline-derived CDR1 and CDR2 are SGHAT and FQNNGV. There are 12 residues in the CDR3. The CDR3 DNA reads TGTGCCAGCAGCTCGAGAGGTAGGGAGCAGTACTTC. Translating gives CASSSRGREQYF.

The rearrangement joins TRBV11-2 to TRBJ2-7; 14 nucleotides line up with TRBD2. The CDR3 is 18 residues long. V lost 5 bases, J lost 3 bases, and 12 bases stayed unmatched. Germline V CDR1 and CDR2: SGHAT, FQNNGV. For the CDR3, the DNA is TGTGCCAGCAGCCGACTCATGACTAGCGGGGGGGATTACTACGAGCAGTACTTC. This translates into CASSRLMTSGGDYYEQYF. Full variable domain (remainder filled in from reference TRBV11-2 and TRBJ2-7): EAGVAQSPRYKIIEKRQSVAFWCNPISGHATLYWYQQILGQGPKLLIQFQNNGVVDDSQLPKDRFSAERLKGVDSTLKIQPAKLEDSAVYLCASSRLMTSGGDYYEQYFGPGTRLTVT.

The J gene is TRBJ1-5, the V gene TRBV19; TRBD1 might be the D (5 bases). The CDR3 covers 15 residues. Germline V gene lookup returns CDR1 LNHDA and CDR2 SQIVND (reference sequence). V was clipped by 5 bases and J by 5 bases, with 16 bases between them. CDR3 nucleotides: TGTGCCAGTAGTCAGCCGGGACTTTTATATCAGCCCCAGCATTTT. Its translation: CASSQPGLLYQPQHF.

The genes are TRBV5-1 and TRBJ2-6; the match to TRBD2 covers 7 bases. The germline gives CDR1 SGHRS, CDR2 YFSETQ. The CDR3 loop spans 16 amino acids. The V and J ends lost 7 bases and 0 bases, in that order; junction bases with no gene match: 7. The CDR3 loop reads CASEGGSRSGANVLTF. The CDR3 DNA follows: TGCGCCAGCGAGGGAGGGTCCCGCTCTGGGGCCAACGTCCTGACTTTC.

The chain carries TRBV9 and TRBJ2-2; D perhaps matches TRBD1 (6 bases). CDR1 and CDR2 (germline): SGDLS, YYNGEE. V was trimmed by 0 bases and J by 4 bases, leaving 10 bases between them. This CDR3 has 15 residues. This CDR3 reads CASSVDRAGTGELFF. The CDR3 nucleotides are TGTGCCAGCAGCGTAGACAGGGCGGGCACCGGGGAGCTGTTTTTT. Drawing the rest from reference TRBV9 and TRBJ2-2, the complete variable domain is DSGVTQTPKHLITATGQRVTLRCSPRSGDLSVYWYQQSLDQGLQFLIQYYNGEERAKGNILERFSAQQFPDLHSELNLSSLELGDSALYFCASSVDRAGTGELFFGEGSRLTVL.

The chain combines TRBV4-3 with TRBJ2-5; 7 positions match TRBD2. Germline CDR1 reads LGHNA; CDR2 reads YSLEER. V lost 0 bases and J lost 4; bases outside the gene matches: 11. The CDR3 totals 17 residues. The CDR3 bases are TGCGCCAGCAGCCAAGATGGGGGGGGTACGGGTAGAGAGACCCAGTACTTC. Translated: CASSQDGGGTGRETQYF.

This clone has only a few counts. The chain recombines TRBV5-6 with TRBJ2-1; 9 bases agree with TRBD2. CDR1 and CDR2 (germline): SGHDT, YYEEEE. The V gene end was trimmed by 4 bases and the J gene end by 4 bases; junction bases not matched to a gene: 6. This CDR3 contains 15 residues. The CDR3 protein is CASSPGTSSYNEQFF. CDR3 DNA: TGTGCCAGCAGCCCCGGGACTAGCAGTTACAATGAGCAGTTCTTC.

The chain employs TRBV9 and TRBJ1-1, with 8 nucleotides matching TRBD1. CDR3 length: 14 residues. V gave up 3 bases and J gave up 5 bases; unmatched junction bases: 6. Germline V gives CDR1 SGDLS, CDR2 YYNGEE. CDR3 in DNA: TGTGCCAGCAGCGCCCCGACAGGGGCGACTGAAGCTTTCTTT. Amino acids: CASSAPTGATEAFF. Full variable domain (remainder filled in from reference TRBV9 and TRBJ1-1): DSGVTQTPKHLITATGQRVTLRCSPRSGDLSVYWYQQSLDQGLQFLIQYYNGEERAKGNILERFSAQQFPDLHSELNLSSLELGDSALYFCASSAPTGATEAFFGQGTRLTVV.

This clone was observed once. In DNA, the CDR3 is TGTGCCAGCAGACAGGGAGGCTATGGCTACACCTTC. It translates to CASRQGGYGYTF. This chain connects TRBV9 to TRBJ1-2; tentative D call: TRBD1 (6 bases). Germline assignment: CDR1 SGDLS and CDR2 YYNGEE. This CDR3 has 12 residues. V was shortened by 5 bases and J by 4 bases, with 9 bases between the two germline ends.

The chain joins TRBV4-3 to TRBJ2-3; no definite D call. From germline, CDR1 is LGHNA and CDR2 YSLEER. The germline V and J ends were trimmed by 0 bases and 6 bases, with 7 bases remaining between them. The CDR3 is 13 amino acids. CDR3 DNA: TGCGCCAGCAGCCAAGATGTCTGGGATACGCAGTATTTT. The encoded protein is CASSQDVWDTQYF.

The chain joins TRBV11-2 to TRBJ2-7, with D possibly being TRBD1 (7 bases). V was clipped by 1 base and J by 11 bases, with 15 bases between them. The germline gives CDR1 SGHAT, CDR2 FQNNGV. The CDR3 sequence is 13 residues long. This CDR3 is CASSLGQGGEEYF. Here the CDR3 DNA reads TGTGCCAGCAGCTTAGGTCAGGGGGGAGAGGAGTACTTC. The full variable domain, its missing parts supplied by reference TRBV11-2 and TRBJ2-7, is EAGVAQSPRYKIIEKRQSVAFWCNPISGHATLYWYQQILGQGPKLLIQFQNNGVVDDSQLPKDRFSAERLKGVDSTLKIQPAKLEDSAVYLCASSLGQGGEEYFGPGTRLTVT.

This clone was found a few times. The chain has TRBV5-1 and TRBJ1-1; D is undetermined. CDR1 and CDR2 (germline): SGHRS, YFSETQ. CDR3 length: 14 amino acids. V dropped 1 base and J dropped 1 base, with 8 bases sitting between them. The CDR3 here is CASSLRASNTEAFF. CDR3 bases: TGCGCCAGCAGCTTGCGGGCCTCGAACACTGAAGCTTTCTTT.

Only one count was recorded for this clone. The gene calls are TRBV4-1 and TRBJ1-1, with D hard to call. V was trimmed by 5 bases and J by 0 bases, leaving 10 bases between them. This CDR3 comprises 14 residues. Per germline, CDR1 MGHRA and CDR2 YSYEKL. Written as DNA, the CDR3 is TGCGCCAGCAGCTTTAGACGGATGAACACTGAAGCTTTCTTT. Protein sequence: CASSFRRMNTEAFF.

This clone was detected once. V and J are TRBV29-1 and TRBJ1-2; 11 bases line up with TRBD1. V gave up 6 bases and J gave up 10 bases; unmatched junction bases: 4. The germline CDR1 and CDR2 sequences are SQVTM and ANQGSEA. This CDR3 is built from 11 residues. The CDR3 DNA follows: TGCAGCGTCCCGGGACAGGGGGTCTACACCTTC. Protein sequence: CSVPGQGVYTF.

The rearrangement links TRBV7-6 to TRBJ2-5; 8 bases map to TRBD1. The CDR3 is 16 residues long. V was clipped by 4 bases and J by 5 bases; unmatched bases: 12. The germline gives CDR1 SGHVS, CDR2 FNYEAQ. CDR3 bases: TGTGCCAGCAGCTCCCAGGTCCAGGGGGCGAGGGAGACCCAGTACTTC. Translated, it gives CASSSQVQGARETQYF.

This clone occurred a few times. The chain couples TRBV5-6 to TRBJ1-5; possible D gene TRBD1, 6 bases. The V gene's germline CDR1 is SGHDT and CDR2 YYEEEE. Trimming took 0 bases from V and 3 from J, leaving 10 bases between them. CDR3 size: 15 residues. CDR3 in amino acids: CASSLGGTHNQPQHF. The CDR3 DNA reads as TGTGCCAGCAGCTTGGGGGGGACACACAATCAGCCCCAGCATTTT.

CDR3 residues: CASSPGPTGELFF. CDR3 nucleotides: TGTGCCAGCAGCCCGGGACCAACCGGGGAGCTGTTTTTT. J is TRBJ2-2 and V is TRBV11-3; D may match TRBD1 or TRBD2 (5 bases each). The CDR3 extends over 13 amino acids. V was cut by 5 bases and J by 5 bases, with 9 bases left in between. Germline loops: CDR1 SGHNT, CDR2 YENEEA. Complete variable domain (other parts from reference TRBV11-3 and TRBJ2-2): EAGVVQSPRYKIIEKKQPVAFWCNPISGHNTLYWYLQNLGQGPELLIRYENEEAVDDSQLPKDRFSAERLKGVDSTLKIQPAELGDSAVYLCASSPGPTGELFFGEGSRLTVL.

This clone has more than one count but fewer than ten. V gene TRBV9 combines with J gene TRBJ2-7; D remains ambiguous. Germline V lookup: CDR1 SGDLS, CDR2 YYNGEE. V lost 0 bases and J 2 bases, leaving 9 bases between the germline ends. This CDR3 has 14 residues. The CDR3 loop reads CASSVASVPYEQYF. The CDR3 nucleotides are TGTGCCAGCAGCGTAGCTTCAGTTCCCTACGAGCAGTACTTC.

The gene calls are TRBV18 and TRBJ1-4, with TRBD1 identical over 9 bases. Germline CDR1 and CDR2: KGHSH and LQKENI. V shed 6 bases and J 7 bases; nucleotides not matched to a gene: 3. The CDR3 is 13 amino acids. The CDR3 region is CASSGQGREKLFF. The CDR3 DNA sequence: TGTGCCAGCTCGGGACAGGGACGTGAAAAACTGTTTTTT.

The chain employs TRBV19 and TRBJ2-7; D possibly matches TRBD1 or TRBD2 (7 bases each). The CDR3 sequence is 18 residues long. CDR1 and CDR2 from the germline V gene are LNHDA and SQIVND (reference sequence). V was pared by 5 bases and J by 6 bases, with 29 bases between. The DNA of the CDR3 is TGTGCCAGTAGTTCGGGGGGACTGGCTGACAGGGAGGTGATCGAGCAGTACTTC. Its protein is CASSSGGLADREVIEQYF.